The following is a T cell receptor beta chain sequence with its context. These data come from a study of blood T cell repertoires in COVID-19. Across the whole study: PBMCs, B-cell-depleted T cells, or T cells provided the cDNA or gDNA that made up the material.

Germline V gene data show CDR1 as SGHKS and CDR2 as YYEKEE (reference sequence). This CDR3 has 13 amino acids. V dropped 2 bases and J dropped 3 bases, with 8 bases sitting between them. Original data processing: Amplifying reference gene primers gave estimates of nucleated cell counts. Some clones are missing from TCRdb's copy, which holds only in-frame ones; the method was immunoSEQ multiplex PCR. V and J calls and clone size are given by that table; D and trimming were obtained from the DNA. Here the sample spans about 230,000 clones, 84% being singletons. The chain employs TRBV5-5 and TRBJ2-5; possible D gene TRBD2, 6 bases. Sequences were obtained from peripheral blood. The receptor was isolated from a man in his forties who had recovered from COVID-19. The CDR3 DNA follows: TGTGCCAGCAGCTTAGGCGGGAAAGAGACCCAGTACTTC. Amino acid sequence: CASSLGGKETQYF.